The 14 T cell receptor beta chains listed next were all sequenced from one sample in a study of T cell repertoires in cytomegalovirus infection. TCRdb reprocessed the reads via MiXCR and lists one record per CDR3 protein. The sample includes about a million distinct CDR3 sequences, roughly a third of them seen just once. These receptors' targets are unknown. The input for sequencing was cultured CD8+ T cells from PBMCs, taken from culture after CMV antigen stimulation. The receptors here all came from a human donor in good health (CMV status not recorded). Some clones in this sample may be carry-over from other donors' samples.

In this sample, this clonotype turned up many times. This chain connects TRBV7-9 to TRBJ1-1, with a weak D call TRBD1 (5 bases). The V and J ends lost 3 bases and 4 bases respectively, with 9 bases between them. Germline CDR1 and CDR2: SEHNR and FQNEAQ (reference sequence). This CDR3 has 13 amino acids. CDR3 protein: CASSFPGLTEAFF. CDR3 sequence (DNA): TGTGCCAGCAGCTTTCCAGGGCTCACTGAAGCTTTCTTT. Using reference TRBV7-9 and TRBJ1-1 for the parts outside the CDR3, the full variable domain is DTGVSQNPRHKITKRGQNVTFRCDPISEHNRLYWYRQTLGQGPEFLTYFQNEAQLEKSRLLSDRFSAERPKGSFSTLEIQRTEQGDSAMYLCASSFPGLTEAFFGQGTRLTVV.

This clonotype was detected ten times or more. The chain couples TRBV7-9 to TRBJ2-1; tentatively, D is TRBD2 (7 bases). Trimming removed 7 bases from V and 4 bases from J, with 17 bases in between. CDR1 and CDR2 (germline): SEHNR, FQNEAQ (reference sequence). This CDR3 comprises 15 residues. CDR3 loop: CASTSAGGPYNEQFF. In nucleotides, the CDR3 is TGTGCCAGCACTTCAGCCGGGGGGCCTTACAATGAGCAGTTCTTC. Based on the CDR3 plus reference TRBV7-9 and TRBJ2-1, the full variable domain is DTGVSQNPRHKITKRGQNVTFRCDPISEHNRLYWYRQTLGQGPEFLTYFQNEAQLEKSRLLSDRFSAERPKGSFSTLEIQRTEQGDSAMYLCASTSAGGPYNEQFFGPGTRLTVL.

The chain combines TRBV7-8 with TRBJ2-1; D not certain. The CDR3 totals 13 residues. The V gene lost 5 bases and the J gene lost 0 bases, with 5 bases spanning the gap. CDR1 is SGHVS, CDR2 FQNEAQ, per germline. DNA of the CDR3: TGTGCCAGCAGCCCAGTCTCCTACAATGAGCAGTTCTTC. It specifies CASSPVSYNEQFF.

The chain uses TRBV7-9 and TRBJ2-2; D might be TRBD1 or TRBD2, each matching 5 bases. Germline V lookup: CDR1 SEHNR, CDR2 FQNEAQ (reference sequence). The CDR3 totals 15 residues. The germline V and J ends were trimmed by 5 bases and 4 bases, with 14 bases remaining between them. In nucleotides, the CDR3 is TGTGCCAGCAGCCAAACCGGGGCCCTCACCGGGGAGCTGTTTTTT. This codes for CASSQTGALTGELFF.

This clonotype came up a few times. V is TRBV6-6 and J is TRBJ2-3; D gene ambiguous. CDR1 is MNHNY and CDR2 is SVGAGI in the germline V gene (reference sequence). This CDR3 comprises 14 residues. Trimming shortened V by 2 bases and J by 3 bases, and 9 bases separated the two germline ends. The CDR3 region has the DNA TGTGCCAGCAGTTACGATCCCGGAACAGATACGCAGTATTTT. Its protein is CASSYDPGTDTQYF.

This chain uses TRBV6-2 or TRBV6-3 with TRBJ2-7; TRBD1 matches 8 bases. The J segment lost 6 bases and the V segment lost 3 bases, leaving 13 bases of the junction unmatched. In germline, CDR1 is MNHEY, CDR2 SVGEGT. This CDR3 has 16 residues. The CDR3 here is CASSYQAGGYIREQYV. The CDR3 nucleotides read TGTGCCAGCAGTTATCAAGCAGGGGGCTATATTCGCGAGCAGTACGTC.

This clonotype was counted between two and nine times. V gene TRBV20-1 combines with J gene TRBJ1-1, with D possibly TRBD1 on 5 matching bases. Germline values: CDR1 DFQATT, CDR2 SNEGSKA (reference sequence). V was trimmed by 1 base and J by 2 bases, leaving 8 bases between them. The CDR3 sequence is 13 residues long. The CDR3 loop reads CSARVDSNTEAFF. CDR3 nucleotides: TGCAGTGCTAGAGTTGACAGTAACACTGAAGCTTTCTTT.

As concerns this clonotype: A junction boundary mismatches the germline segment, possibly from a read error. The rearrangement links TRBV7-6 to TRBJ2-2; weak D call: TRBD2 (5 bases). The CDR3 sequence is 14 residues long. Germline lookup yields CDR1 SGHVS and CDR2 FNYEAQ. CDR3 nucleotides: TGTGCTAGCAGTTATACAGCGGACACCGGGGAGCTGTTTTTT. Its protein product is CASSYTADTGELFF.

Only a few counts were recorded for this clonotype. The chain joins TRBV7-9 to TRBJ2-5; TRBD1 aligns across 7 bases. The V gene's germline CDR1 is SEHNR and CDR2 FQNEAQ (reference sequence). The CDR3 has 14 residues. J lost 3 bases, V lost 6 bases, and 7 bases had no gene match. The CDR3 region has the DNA TGTGCCAGCAGACGAGGGACAGAGAAAGAGACCCAGTACTTC. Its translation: CASRRGTEKETQYF.

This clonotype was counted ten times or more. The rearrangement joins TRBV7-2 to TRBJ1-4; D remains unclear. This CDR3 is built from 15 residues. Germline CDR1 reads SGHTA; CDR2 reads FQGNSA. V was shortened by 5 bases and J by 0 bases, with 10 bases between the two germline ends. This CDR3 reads CASSLVAATNEKLFF. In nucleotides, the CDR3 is TGTGCCAGCAGCCTAGTGGCTGCAACTAATGAAAAACTGTTTTTT.

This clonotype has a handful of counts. This chain's CDR3 is CASSSHRDREFF. The CDR3 nucleotides are TGTGCCAGCAGCTCACACCGGGACAGGGAGTTCTTC. The chain couples TRBV7-8 to TRBJ2-1, with 9 bases fitting TRBD1. The CDR3 is made up of 12 amino acids. Per germline, CDR1 SGHVS and CDR2 FQNEAQ. Trimming cost V 4 bases and J 14 bases; bases outside gene matches: 6. The full variable domain, rest sourced from reference TRBV7-8 and TRBJ2-1, is GAGVSQSPRYKVAKRGQDVALRCDPISGHVSLFWYQQALGQGPEFLTYFQNEAQLDKSGLPSDRFFAERPEGSVSTLKIQRTQQEDSAVYLCASSSHRDREFFGPGTRLTVL.

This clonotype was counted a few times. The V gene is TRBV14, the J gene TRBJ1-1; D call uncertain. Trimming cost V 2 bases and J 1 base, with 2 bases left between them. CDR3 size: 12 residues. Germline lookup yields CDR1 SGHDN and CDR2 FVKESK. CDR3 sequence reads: CASSQWNTEAFF. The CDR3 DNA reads TGTGCCAGCAGCCAATGGAACACTGAAGCTTTCTTT.

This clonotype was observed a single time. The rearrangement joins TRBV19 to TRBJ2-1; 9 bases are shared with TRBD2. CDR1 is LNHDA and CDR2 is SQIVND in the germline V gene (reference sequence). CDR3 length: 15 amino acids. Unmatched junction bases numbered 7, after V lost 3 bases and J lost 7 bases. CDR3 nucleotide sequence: TGTGCCAGTAGTATCGGGGCTAGCGGGGCTAATGAGCAGTTCTTC. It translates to CASSIGASGANEQFF.

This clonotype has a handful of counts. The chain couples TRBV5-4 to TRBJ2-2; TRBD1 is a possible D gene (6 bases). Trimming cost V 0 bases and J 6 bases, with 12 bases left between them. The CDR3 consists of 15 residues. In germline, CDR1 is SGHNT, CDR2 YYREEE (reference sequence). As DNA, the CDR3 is TGTGCCAGCAGCTTGGGGGGGCTAGCTGCCGGGGAGCTGTTTTTT. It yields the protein CASSLGGLAAGELFF.